This entry is about one T cell receptor (beta chain). This clone's antigen is unknown. Each CD8+ T cell subset was flow-sorted in triplicate, and 300,000 cells per subset were placed directly into RLT lysis buffer. Naive CD8+ T cells were defined stringently as CD45RO-CCR7+CD27+CD95- to exclude memory contaminants. Peripheral blood mononuclear cells were isolated from buffy coats using standard density gradient centrifugation. A FACSAria III was used to flow-sort naive CXCR3-negative and CXCR3-positive CD8+ T cells. An RNeasy Mini Kit was used to extract total RNA from the sorted cells. CDR1 and CDR2 are read off the germline V gene (reference sequence) as DFQATT and SNEGSKA. Taken from cysteine to phenylalanine, the CDR3 has 13 residues. No DNA accompanies this entry. These data come from a study of CXCR3-negative and CXCR3-positive naive CD8 T cells (dated by TCRdb to about 2019). A note on the overall study: About 150 million TRB reads were obtained in total, roughly 1.5 +/- 0.3 million reads per library. Diversity and physicochemical repertoire analyses covered some ten donors pooled from two independent experiments. For the TRBV-TRBJ cluster analysis, the naive subsets came from 5 or 6 donors, while the memory cells came from 3 donors. General conclusions and limits of the study: CXCR3 expression partially decreased after cryopreservation, so most assays used freshly isolated PBMCs. Because surface CD5, which has been linked to self-reactivity in mice, was comparable between naive subsets, TCR interaction strength was also inferred from TRB CDR3 physicochemical properties. Repertoire diversity was comparably high in both naive subsets but much lower in memory CD8+ T cells. TRB CDR3s from CXCR3-positive naive cells showed higher hydrophobicity (lower Kidera factor 4), lower energy, and higher strength and volume indices than CXCR3-negative naive cells. Naive CXCR3-negative and CXCR3-positive cells from the same donor showed similar TRBV-TRBJ usage, whereas memory cells showed distinct patterns.

The sequencer listed for this sample is NextSeq 550. The Human TCR Profiling Kit (MiLaboratory) was used to prepare UMI-labeled 5' RACE TRB cDNA libraries. cDNA synthesis used the entire amount of extracted RNA, and PCR amplification then used the entire amount of cDNA produced. Libraries were prepared in parallel using an identical number of PCR cycles. The original methods were these. With a minimum of two reads required per UMI, MIGEC and MiXCR pulled out about 54,000 +/- 9,700 unique UMI-labeled TRB cDNA molecules from each library. An average of approximately 40,000 +/- 10,000 functional in-frame TRB CDR3 nucleotide clonotypes without stop codons was found per library. Diversity metrics, including normalized Shannon-Wiener and Chao1, were computed in VDJtools after downsampling to 5000 UMI-labeled TRB molecules per sample. For the central five CDR3 residues, VDJtools calculated physicochemical properties weighted by clonotype size, namely interaction energy, strength, volume and Kidera factor 4. TCRdb reprocessed the public reads and reports one entry per CDR3 protein sequence, without DNA. The V and J calls come from TCRdb's annotation, not from the publication. This sample's table has entries for about 130,000 distinct CDR3 sequences. About 0.48% of the sample belongs to the ten largest clones.

The TCR sequence derives from a human donor in good health. Some clones in this sample may be carry-over from other donors' samples. The specimen sequenced was naive CXCR3- CD8+ T cells from blood. The cell subset or site label on this specimen signifies: CD45RO-CCR7+CD27+CD95- naive CD8+ T cells lacking CXCR3 (TNR3-). The V and J segments used are TRBV20-1 and TRBJ1-1. The CDR3 region reads CSARDSGITEAFF.